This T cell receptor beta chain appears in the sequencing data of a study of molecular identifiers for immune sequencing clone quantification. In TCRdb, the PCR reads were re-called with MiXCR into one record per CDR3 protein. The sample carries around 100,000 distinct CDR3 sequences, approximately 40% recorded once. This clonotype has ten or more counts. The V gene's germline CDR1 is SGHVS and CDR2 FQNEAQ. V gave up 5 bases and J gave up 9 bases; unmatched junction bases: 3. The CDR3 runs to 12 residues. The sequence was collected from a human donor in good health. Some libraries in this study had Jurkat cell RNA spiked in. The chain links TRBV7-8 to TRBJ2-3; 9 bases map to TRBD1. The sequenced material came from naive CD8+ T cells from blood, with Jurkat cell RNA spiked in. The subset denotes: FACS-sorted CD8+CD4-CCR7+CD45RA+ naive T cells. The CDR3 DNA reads TGTGCCAGCAGCGGGGACAGGGCGACGCAGTATTTT. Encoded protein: CASSGDRATQYF.